Shown below are 29 T cell receptor beta chains from a single sample sequenced in a study of blood T cells in healthy people across ages. Sample-barcoded 5' priming and a J-beta primer mix drove a second PCR of about 7 to 11 cycles. TCRdb reprocessed the 5' RACE reads with MiXCR, giving one entry per CDR3 protein. The sample carries about 650,000 distinct CDR3 sequences, around 32% recorded once. Sequences were obtained from blood. The receptors derive from a woman of 80 years or more in good health.

This clonotype was recorded many times. The chain employs TRBV10-3 and TRBJ2-5, with D unresolved. V dropped 5 bases and J dropped 5 bases, with 6 bases sitting between them. CDR1 and CDR2 from the germline V gene are ENHRY and SYGVKD. The length of the CDR3 is 11 residues. This CDR3 is CAISSRETQYF. CDR3 DNA: TGTGCCATCAGTTCCAGGGAGACCCAGTACTTC.

The sample holds a few counts of this clonotype. A read error is possible here, since a much larger clone lies one base away. The V gene is TRBV20-1, the J gene TRBJ2-1; possibly TRBD2 for D (5 bases). The tail of the sequence fits TRBJ2-7 better, so the J call may be wrong. Germline CDR1 DFQATT, CDR2 SNEGSKA (reference sequence). The CDR3 contains 13 residues. The CDR3, as DNA: TGCAGTGCCACTCGGACTTACTACAATGAGCAGTACTTC. Residues: CSATRTYYNEQYF.

The sample holds a few counts of this clonotype. The J gene is TRBJ1-1, the V gene TRBV4-2; no firm D call. V lost 0 bases and J lost 10, with 15 bases in between. This CDR3 has 14 amino acids. Germline loops: CDR1 LGHNA, CDR2 YNFKEQ. The CDR3 region is CASSQEGRDLLAFF. For the CDR3, the DNA is TGTGCCAGCAGCCAAGAGGGTAGAGACCTTTTAGCTTTCTTT.

The gene calls are TRBV20-1 and TRBJ2-7, with 9 nucleotides matching TRBD1. This CDR3 has 15 amino acids. The V and J ends lost 3 bases and 2 bases, in that order; junction bases with no gene match: 8. Germline assignment: CDR1 DFQATT and CDR2 SNEGSKA (reference sequence). CDR3 region: CSARGQGRTAYEQYF. CDR3 DNA: TGCAGTGCTAGGGGACAGGGCCGAACAGCCTACGAGCAGTACTTC.

This clonotype came up many times. This chain links TRBV20-1 with TRBJ1-2; D is perhaps TRBD1 (5 bases). V gave up 2 bases and J gave up 8 bases, with 12 bases separating them. CDR3 length: 12 amino acids. Germline V gives CDR1 DFQATT, CDR2 SNEGSKA (reference sequence). CDR3 residues: CSARYGQGGYTF. CDR3 nucleotide sequence: TGCAGTGCTAGATATGGGCAGGGAGGCTACACCTTC.

This chain joins TRBV29-1 and TRBJ2-5; 7 bases line up with TRBD2. V was pared by 5 bases and J by 7 bases, with 13 bases of the junction left unmatched. The V gene's germline CDR1 is SQVTM and CDR2 ANQGSEA. This CDR3 has 14 residues. CDR3 sequence reads: CSVQAGRVGGTQYF. As DNA, the CDR3 is TGCAGCGTTCAAGCGGGGAGGGTAGGAGGGACCCAGTACTTC.

V gene TRBV9 combines with J gene TRBJ1-5; D may be TRBD1 (5 bases). CDR1 and CDR2 (germline): SGDLS, YYNGEE. CDR3 length equals 14 residues. Trimming left V 4 bases short and J 7 bases short, with 15 bases between. The CDR3 bases are TGTGCCAGCAGCACGTCGGATCGGGGGCAGCCCCAGCATTTT. Encoded protein: CASSTSDRGQPQHF.

Regarding this clonotype: One base away lies a much larger clone, so this may be a sequencing read error. The J gene is TRBJ2-1, the V gene TRBV11-2, with 7 bases matching TRBD2. The V and J ends lost 3 bases and 10 bases, in that order; junction bases with no gene match: 15. Germline-derived CDR1 and CDR2 are SGHAT and FQNNGV. CDR3 length: 16 residues. The DNA of the CDR3 is TGTGCCAGCAGCTTCGGACCAGCGGGGATCCCCAGCGAGCAGTTCTTC. Its protein product is CASSFGPAGIPSEQFF. The full variable domain, in which reference TRBV11-2 and TRBJ2-1 provide the parts outside the CDR3, is EAGVAQSPRYKIIEKRQSVAFWCNPISGHATLYWYQQILGQGPKLLIQFQNNGVVDDSQLPKDRFSAERLKGVDSTLKIQPAKLEDSAVYLCASSFGPAGIPSEQFFGPGTRLTVL.

Comments on this clonotype: A read error may be the cause here, since a much bigger clone is one base away. The J gene is TRBJ2-5, the V gene TRBV20-1; the match to TRBD1 covers 9 bases. V was clipped by 0 bases and J by 11 bases; unmatched bases: 13. Germline CDR1 reads DFQATT; CDR2 reads SNEGSKA (reference sequence). CDR3 length equals 15 residues. The DNA for the CDR3 is TGCAGTGCTAGAGACCACAGGGGGCCCCGCAATGAGCAGTACTTC. Protein: CSARDHRGPRNEQYF.

This clonotype showed up many times. The V call is TRBV20-1, the J call TRBJ2-3; tentative D call: TRBD1 (5 bases). Trimming took 2 bases from V and 1 from J, leaving 16 bases between them. This CDR3 is built from 16 residues. Germline values: CDR1 DFQATT, CDR2 SNEGSKA (reference sequence). As DNA, the CDR3 is TGCAGTGCTAGACCCCACGGGCAGGGTGGCACAGATACGCAGTATTTT. Protein product: CSARPHGQGGTDTQYF.

This clonotype showed up many times. Being one base from a much bigger clone, this may be a read error. This sequence joins TRBV20-1 and TRBJ2-7; 9 nucleotides agree with TRBD1. The germline V gene encodes CDR1 DFQATT and CDR2 SNEGSKA (reference sequence). The trim removed 5 bases at V and 3 bases at J, leaving 2 bases unmatched. This CDR3 spans 12 amino acids. CDR3: CSAGQGSYEQYF. The CDR3 region has the DNA TGCAGTGCTGGACAGGGGAGCTACGAGCAGTACTTC.

The chain uses TRBV6-2 or TRBV6-3 and TRBJ2-5, with D possibly being TRBD1 (6 bases). This CDR3 spans 13 amino acids. Trimming left V 5 bases short and J 11 bases short, with 18 bases between. Germline V gene sequence: CDR1 MNHEY, CDR2 SVGEGT. CDR3: CASSTVRGNEQYF. In DNA, the CDR3 is TGTGCCAGCAGTACCGTCAGGGGAAATGAGCAGTACTTC.

The V call is TRBV9, the J call TRBJ1-1; a possible D gene is TRBD1 (5 bases). CDR1 is SGDLS, CDR2 YYNGEE, per germline. The V gene lost 1 base and the J gene lost 1 base, with 8 bases spanning the gap. The CDR3 loop spans 14 amino acids. The CDR3 reads CASSVKTANTEAFF. The CDR3 bases are TGTGCCAGCAGCGTAAAGACAGCGAACACTGAAGCTTTCTTT. Variable domain in full (rest from reference TRBV9 and TRBJ1-1): DSGVTQTPKHLITATGQRVTLRCSPRSGDLSVYWYQQSLDQGLQFLIQYYNGEERAKGNILERFSAQQFPDLHSELNLSSLELGDSALYFCASSVKTANTEAFFGQGTRLTVV.

This clonotype was observed many times. The rearrangement links TRBV10-3 to TRBJ1-2; TRBD1 is a possible D gene (5 bases). Looked up from germline, CDR1 is ENHRY and CDR2 is SYGVKD. This CDR3 spans 13 amino acids. V shed 6 bases and J shed 7 bases, with 15 bases lying between them. This CDR3 reads CAISFRDDRGYTF. For the CDR3, the DNA is TGTGCCATCAGCTTCCGGGACGATCGTGGCTACACCTTC.

J is TRBJ1-2 and V is TRBV5-1; D uncertain. V gave up 3 bases and J gave up 0 bases, with 9 bases separating them. CDR1 and CDR2 (germline): SGHRS, YFSETQ. This CDR3 comprises 14 residues. The CDR3 region has the DNA TGCGCCAGCAGCTCGGAAACAGCTAACTATGGCTACACCTTC. Protein sequence: CASSSETANYGYTF.

The chain couples TRBV12-3 or TRBV12-4 to TRBJ2-1, with D possibly being TRBD2 (6 bases). The CDR3 runs to 18 residues. Deletions cut 7 bases from V and 0 bases from J, with 22 bases between. The CDR3 region is CASTPRLVGGGSYNEQFF. As DNA, the CDR3 is TGTGCCAGCACCCCTCGACTAGTGGGCGGCGGCTCCTACAATGAGCAGTTCTTC.

To note about this clonotype: Since a much larger clone is just one base distant, this may be a read error. The rearrangement uses TRBV10-3 and TRBJ2-7; a weak D match, TRBD1 (6 bases). This CDR3 contains 12 residues. Germline V gene data show CDR1 as ENHRY and CDR2 as SYGVKD. The CDR3 here is CVIRQDSYEQYF. The CDR3, as DNA: TGTGTCATCCGACAGGACTCCTACGAGCAGTACTTC.

In this sample, this clonotype turned up a few times. The V gene is TRBV5-1, the J gene TRBJ1-6, with D perhaps TRBD1 (6 bases). Germline CDR1 and CDR2: SGHRS and YFSETQ. This CDR3 has 14 amino acids. Trimming removed 3 bases at V and 10 bases at J, with 14 bases between. The CDR3 here is CASSWAGARSPLHF. In DNA form, the CDR3 reads TGCGCCAGCAGCTGGGCGGGGGCACGGTCACCCCTCCACTTT.

In regard to this clonotype: This could be a read error, since a much larger clone is one nucleotide away. The chain combines TRBV6-2 or TRBV6-3 with TRBJ2-7; the match to TRBD2 covers 10 bases. CDR1 is MNHEY, CDR2 SVGEGT, per germline. The V and J ends lost 6 bases and 7 bases, in that order; junction bases with no gene match: 12. The CDR3 spans 15 residues. This CDR3 is CASSRVSGGANEQYF. CDR3 coding DNA: TGTGCCAGCAGCCGCGTCAGCGGGGGGGCGAATGAGCAGTACTTC.

In the case of this clonotype: This may arise from a read error, as a much more abundant clone is one base away. V usage is TRBV5-4 and J usage is TRBJ2-7; D gene uncertain. The CDR3 length is 14 residues. CDR1 is SGHNT and CDR2 is YYREEE in the germline V gene (reference sequence). V was pared by 3 bases and J by 3 bases, with 13 bases between. The CDR3 loop reads CASSWELHSYEQYF. The CDR3 DNA reads TGTGCCAGCAGCTGGGAACTCCACAGCTACGAGCAGTACTTC.

In the case of this clonotype: This may come from a read error, since a much larger clone is one base off. The chain couples TRBV5-6 to TRBJ2-3; no definite D call. The germline V gene has CDR1 SGHDT and CDR2 YYEEEE. There are 12 residues in the CDR3. CDR3 bases: TGTGCCAGCGGCTTCCACCCGGATGCGCAGTATTTT. Protein product: CASGFHPDAQYF.

On this clonotype: A much larger clone differs from this one at a single base, so this may be a read error. The chain uses TRBV27 and TRBJ2-1; TRBD1 matches at 7 bases. The germline V gene has CDR1 MNHEY and CDR2 SMNVEV (reference sequence). The J segment lost 6 bases and the V segment lost 6 bases, leaving 5 bases of the junction unmatched. The CDR3 is 13 amino acids. CDR3: CASRTGYGNEQFF. The CDR3 DNA reads as TGTGCCAGCAGGACAGGGTACGGCAATGAGCAGTTCTTC.

The chain has TRBV12-3 or TRBV12-4 and TRBJ1-1; the D is unclear. Trimming removed 1 base from V and 8 bases from J, with 14 bases in between. CDR3 length: 14 residues. The CDR3 region is CASSLVSGPLEAFF. As DNA, the CDR3 is TGTGCCAGCAGTTTAGTGTCTGGTCCGTTAGAAGCTTTCTTT.

The chain links TRBV7-9 to TRBJ2-2; D is tentatively TRBD1 or TRBD2 (5 bases each). CDR3 length equals 14 residues. Per germline, CDR1 SEHNR and CDR2 FQNEAQ (reference sequence). Trimming took off 3 bases at V and 4 bases at J, with 9 bases between the two ends. In DNA, the CDR3 is TGTGCCAGCAGCTTGGGGGTTATCACCGGGGAGCTGTTTTTT. Its translation: CASSLGVITGELFF. Filled out from reference TRBV7-9 and TRBJ2-2, the complete variable domain reads DTGVSQNPRHKITKRGQNVTFRCDPISEHNRLYWYRQTLGQGPEFLTYFQNEAQLEKSRLLSDRFSAERPKGSFSTLEIQRTEQGDSAMYLCASSLGVITGELFFGEGSRLTVL.

This clonotype was recorded many times. The CDR3 sequence: CSVGASGETQYF. The CDR3 nucleotides read TGCAGCGTTGGGGCTAGCGGGGAGACCCAGTACTTC. The V gene is TRBV29-1, the J gene TRBJ2-5; 8 bases match TRBD2. V was clipped by 4 bases and J by 5 bases; unmatched bases: 3. Germline V gene data show CDR1 as SQVTM and CDR2 as ANQGSEA. This CDR3 comprises 12 residues.

This clonotype was detected many times. The J gene is TRBJ2-3, the V gene TRBV12-3 or TRBV12-4; D is ambiguous. CDR3 length: 13 amino acids. Deletions cut 6 bases from V and 2 bases from J, with 9 bases between. CDR3 amino acids: CASRARNTDTQYF. In nucleotides, the CDR3 is TGTGCCAGCAGGGCCCGAAACACAGATACGCAGTATTTT.

There are many counts of this clonotype. The chain couples TRBV5-1 to TRBJ2-7; the D is unclear. Germline values: CDR1 SGHRS, CDR2 YFSETQ. The CDR3 has 14 amino acids. V was pared by 2 bases and J by 0 bases, with 9 bases between. As DNA, the CDR3 is TGCGCCAGCAGCTTTGACCGGAGCTCCTACGAGCAGTACTTC. Translation gives CASSFDRSSYEQYF.

The table lists this clonotype with a count of one. The V and J genes are TRBV6-6 and TRBJ1-4; TRBD1 matches at 7 bases. CDR3 length: 15 amino acids. The junction had 4 bases not matched to a gene; V was cut back by 6 bases and J by 0 bases. Germline CDR1 MNHNY, CDR2 SVGAGI (reference sequence). The CDR3 nucleotides read TGTGCCAGCAGACAGGGGTACCCAACTAATGAAAAACTGTTTTTT. It is translated as CASRQGYPTNEKLFF.

In its sample, this clonotype was seen many times. J is TRBJ2-4 and V is TRBV5-6, with D uncertain. In germline, CDR1 is SGHDT, CDR2 YYEEEE. This CDR3 spans 13 amino acids. Deletions cut 4 bases from V and 5 bases from J, with 10 bases between. The CDR3 region is CASSRPAQNIQYF. The CDR3 DNA follows: TGTGCCAGCAGCAGGCCCGCTCAAAACATTCAGTACTTC.